These 25 T cell receptor beta chains were sequenced from one sample in a study of blood T cell repertoires in COVID-19. Measured with immunoSEQ multiplex PCR; TCRdb has only the in-frame clones, and not every one. Counted here are over 250,000 clones, approximately 91% occurring once; the ten biggest clones make up approximately 2.2%. Sequenced: peripheral blood. These receptors were taken from a man aged 50 or older with acute or convalescent COVID-19.

The genes are TRBV10-2 and TRBJ2-1; D may be TRBD2 (6 bases). From germline, CDR1 is WSHSY and CDR2 SAAADI. The CDR3 loop spans 15 amino acids. Trimming stripped 7 bases from V and 3 bases from J, with 16 bases between. The CDR3 loop reads CASILDYAIYNEQFF. The CDR3 coding sequence is TGCGCCAGCATCCTGGACTATGCGATCTACAATGAGCAGTTCTTC.

The chain carries TRBV30 and TRBJ2-2; perhaps TRBD2 as D (5 bases). V lost 4 bases, J lost 1 base, and 10 bases lay in between. Germline CDR1 reads GTSNPN; CDR2 reads SVGIG (reference sequence). CDR3 length: 14 residues. CDR3 DNA: TGTGCCTGGACCGGACTGATGAACACCGGGGAGCTGTTTTTT. Protein sequence: CAWTGLMNTGELFF.

The chain uses TRBV15 and TRBJ2-1, with D possibly matching TRBD2 (5 bases). The CDR3 spans 13 residues. The V gene lost 2 bases and the J gene lost 15 bases, with 17 bases spanning the gap. Germline V CDR1 and CDR2: LNHNV, YYDKDF (reference sequence). The CDR3 sequence is CATSRRGRLEVFF. CDR3 nucleotides: TGTGCCACCAGCAGACGAGGGAGACTGGAGGTGTTCTTC.

V and J are TRBV5-6 and TRBJ2-3; TRBD1 aligns across 12 bases. The V gene end was trimmed by 4 bases and the J gene end by 8 bases; junction bases not matched to a gene: 14. Per germline, CDR1 SGHDT and CDR2 YYEEEE. The CDR3 is 17 amino acids. The CDR3 DNA reads as TGTGCCAGCAGCCCACCGTGGGGACAGGGGGCGGAGGGTACGCAGTATTTT. Protein product: CASSPPWGQGAEGTQYF.

This chain uses TRBV7-2 with TRBJ1-1; TRBD1 aligns across 8 bases. The CDR3 extends over 14 amino acids. The V gene's germline CDR1 is SGHTA and CDR2 FQGNSA. After removal of 3 bases from V and 4 bases from J, the junction contained 4 bases not matched to a gene. In nucleotides, the CDR3 is TGTGCCAGCAGCTTGCAGGGGGCTCCCACTGAAGCTTTCTTT. Translation gives CASSLQGAPTEAFF.

V and J are TRBV7-2 and TRBJ1-2, with D unclear. The CDR3 runs to 14 residues. V shed 2 bases and J shed 8 bases, with 15 bases lying between them. Germline V gene lookup returns CDR1 SGHTA and CDR2 FQGNSA. CDR3 loop: CASSLKAREYGYTF. CDR3 coding DNA: TGTGCCAGCAGCTTAAAGGCGAGGGAGTACGGCTACACCTTC.

The V gene is TRBV10-3, the J gene TRBJ2-3; TRBD2 is a possible D gene (6 bases). V shed 1 base and J shed 3 bases, with 14 bases lying between them. CDR1 ENHRY and CDR2 SYGVKD come from the germline V gene. CDR3 length: 16 residues. The DNA of the CDR3 is TGTGCCATCAGTGAGTACGGCGGGGCGGGTACAGATACGCAGTATTTT. Translating it yields CAISEYGGAGTDTQYF.

The V gene is TRBV29-1, the J gene TRBJ2-5, with 7 bases matching TRBD2. The CDR3 has 18 amino acids. Germline V CDR1 and CDR2: SQVTM, ANQGSEA. The V segment lost 7 bases and the J segment 2 bases; nucleotides outside the gene matches: 22. CDR3 bases: TGCAGCGACTTGCCGATGGTGCCCCGGAGCGGGGCGCAAGAGACCCAGTACTTC. Amino acids: CSDLPMVPRSGAQETQYF.

This sequence joins TRBV14 and TRBJ1-1, with a tentative D call TRBD1 (5 bases). This CDR3 is built from 14 residues. V was pared by 3 bases and J by 1 base, with 9 bases between. Per the germline V gene, CDR1 is SGHDN and CDR2 is FVKESK. CDR3 residues: CASSHPQGNTEAFF. The CDR3 DNA reads TGTGCCAGCAGCCACCCCCAGGGGAACACTGAAGCTTTCTTT.

CDR3 nucleotides: TGCGCCGCTTCTCGGGGAGGGGGTAATGAAAAACTGTTTTTT. Protein sequence: CAASRGGGNEKLFF. The chain couples TRBV10-2 to TRBJ1-4, with a weak D call TRBD1 (6 bases). CDR3 length: 14 residues. Germline CDR1 is WSHSY and CDR2 is SAAADI. Trimming removed 11 bases at V and 4 bases at J, with 17 bases between.

The chain uses TRBV7-9 and TRBJ2-1; D may be TRBD2 (6 bases). This CDR3 is 14 amino acids long. Germline V gives CDR1 SEHNR, CDR2 FQNEAQ (reference sequence). V lost 3 bases and J 4 bases, leaving 10 bases between the germline ends. The CDR3 region has the DNA TGTGCCAGCAGCTTCGGGGGTTGGTACAATGAGCAGTTCTTC. This translates into CASSFGGWYNEQFF.

The gene calls are TRBV3-1 (or the pseudogene TRBV3-2) and TRBJ2-1; D ambiguous. Trimming took 4 bases from V and 1 from J, leaving 14 bases between them. Germline loops: CDR1 LGHDT, CDR2 YNNKEL (reference sequence). The CDR3 contains 16 residues. The DNA for the CDR3 is TGTGCCAGCAGCCCCACCCTAGGCGTTTCCTACAATGAGCAGTTCTTC. Its translation is CASSPTLGVSYNEQFF.

The rearrangement uses TRBV15 and TRBJ2-7, with D possibly being TRBD1 (5 bases). V was shortened by 1 base and J by 4 bases, with 14 bases between the two germline ends. This CDR3 region has 15 residues. Germline CDR1 is LNHNV and CDR2 is YYDKDF (reference sequence). In DNA form, the CDR3 reads TGTGCCACCAGCAGAGGATGGCCAGGGCCGTACGAGCAGTACTTC. It encodes CATSRGWPGPYEQYF.

This chain links TRBV5-1 with TRBJ2-1, with 8 positions matching TRBD2. Germline CDR1 reads SGHRS; CDR2 reads YFSETQ. The CDR3 length is 15 residues. The V segment lost 4 bases and the J segment 4 bases; nucleotides outside the gene matches: 7. The CDR3 sequence is CASSKPQRGYNEQFF. The CDR3 DNA is TGCGCCAGCAGCAAGCCCCAGCGGGGGTACAATGAGCAGTTCTTC.

This rearrangement joins TRBV11-3 to TRBJ2-7; 7 bases fit TRBD2. The CDR3 length is 13 residues. CDR1 SGHNT and CDR2 YENEEA come from the germline V gene. The J segment lost 6 bases and the V segment lost 5 bases, leaving 7 bases of the junction unmatched. The CDR3 loop reads CASSPRWGGEQYF. In DNA form, the CDR3 reads TGTGCCAGCAGCCCCCGTTGGGGGGGCGAGCAGTACTTC.

CDR3 nucleotides: TGTGCCAGTAGTAGACAGGAGCCTAACTATGGCTACACCTTC. Amino acid sequence: CASSRQEPNYGYTF. The chain combines TRBV19 with TRBJ1-2, with a possible D match to TRBD1 (6 bases). Germline V gene lookup returns CDR1 LNHDA and CDR2 SQIVND (reference sequence). The CDR3 consists of 14 residues. V gave up 4 bases and J gave up 0 bases, with 9 bases separating them.

The gene calls are TRBV2 and TRBJ2-1; 9 bases map to TRBD1. V gave up 6 bases and J gave up 9 bases; unmatched junction bases: 9. The CDR3 sequence is 14 residues long. Germline V gives CDR1 SNHLY, CDR2 FYNNEI. The CDR3 spells CASSRTGERGEQFF. The CDR3 coding sequence is TGTGCCAGCAGCCGGACAGGGGAAAGAGGTGAGCAGTTCTTC.

For this clone: One end of the junction varies from germline; a read error may be responsible. This chain links TRBV7-7 with TRBJ2-5; D is ambiguous. The germline gives CDR1 SSHAT, CDR2 FNYEAQ (reference sequence). CDR3 length: 13 amino acids. The CDR3 DNA reads TGTGCTAGCAGCTTATACGGCCAAGAGACCCAGTACTTC. It specifies CASSLYGQETQYF.

The J gene is TRBJ1-2, the V gene TRBV6-5; D is uncertain. CDR3 length: 11 amino acids. The ends were cut back, 7 bases at V and 2 bases at J, with 5 bases in the middle. Germline V lookup: CDR1 MNHEY, CDR2 SVGAGI. CDR3 amino acids: CASTANYGYTF. CDR3 DNA: TGTGCCAGCACAGCGAACTATGGCTACACCTTC.

The V and J genes are TRBV4-2 and TRBJ2-5; D is possibly TRBD1 (6 bases). V was shortened by 0 bases and J by 5 bases, with 16 bases between the two germline ends. The CDR3 consists of 16 residues. Germline values: CDR1 LGHNA, CDR2 YNFKEQ. CDR3 region: CASSQENRVSMETQYF. DNA of the CDR3: TGTGCCAGCAGCCAAGAGAACAGGGTGTCGATGGAGACCCAGTACTTC.

This clone was picked up one time. The V gene is TRBV19, the J gene TRBJ2-7; D unclear. CDR3 size: 13 residues. The germline V and J ends were trimmed by 7 bases and 2 bases, with 12 bases remaining between them. Germline CDR1 is LNHDA and CDR2 is SQIVND (reference sequence). CDR3 in DNA: TGTGCCAGTAATCGTGGAGAGGCCTACGAGCAGTACTTC. This codes for CASNRGEAYEQYF. Full variable domain (rest looked up from reference TRBV19 and TRBJ2-7): DGGITQSPKYLFRKEGQNVTLSCEQNLNHDAMYWYRQDPGQGLRLIYYSQIVNDFQKGDIAEGYSVSREKKESFPLTVTSAQKNPTAFYLCASNRGEAYEQYFGPGTRLTVT.

This clone was detected only a few times. The CDR3 here is CASAKGVYTEAFF. As DNA, the CDR3 is TGTGCCAGCGCGAAGGGGGTTTATACTGAAGCTTTCTTT. The chain has TRBV11-3 and TRBJ1-1; D is perhaps TRBD1 (6 bases). Deletions cut 8 bases from V and 5 bases from J, with 15 bases between. The CDR3 extends over 13 amino acids. Per the germline V gene, CDR1 is SGHNT and CDR2 is YENEEA.

V is TRBV20-1 and J is TRBJ2-5; 8 bases map to TRBD2. CDR3 size: 11 residues. Germline V lookup: CDR1 DFQATT, CDR2 SNEGSKA (reference sequence). CDR3: CRAGVSETQYF. CDR3 in DNA: TGCAGAGCGGGGGTGTCGGAGACCCAGTACTTC.

V is TRBV15 and J is TRBJ2-1, with a weak D call TRBD2 (7 bases). This CDR3 is 15 amino acids long. V was pared by 9 bases and J by 2 bases, with 17 bases between. Germline loops: CDR1 LNHNV, CDR2 YYDKDF (reference sequence). Written as DNA, the CDR3 is TGTGCCACAGGGGGGGAATTACGACCCTACAATGAGCAGTTCTTC. Residues: CATGGELRPYNEQFF.

The chain recombines TRBV14 with TRBJ2-2; D might be TRBD2 (5 bases). The V end was cut by 3 bases, the J end by 3 bases, with 11 bases between. Germline lookup yields CDR1 SGHDN and CDR2 FVKESK. This CDR3 is 15 amino acids long. In DNA form, the CDR3 reads TGTGCCAGCAGCCACCTGTCTAGCTACACCGGGGAGCTGTTTTTT. It specifies CASSHLSSYTGELFF. The full variable domain, completed using reference TRBV14 and TRBJ2-2, is EAGVTQFPSHSVIEKGQTVTLRCDPISGHDNLYWYRRVMGKEIKFLLHFVKESKQDESGMPNNRFLAERTGGTYSTLKVQPAELEDSGVYFCASSHLSSYTGELFFGEGSRLTVL.